The clone carrying this T cell receptor beta chain has just a few counts. Its specificity is not known. The time point is: persistent/refractory GD, antithyroid drugs over 5 years with positive TRAb. TCR sequences were obtained from RNA taken from PBMCs. The patients were enrolled through endocrinology in Xi'an, China. Each patient gave around 9.7 milliliters of EDTA-anticoagulated peripheral blood. CDR3-region Arm-PCR and iRepertoire HTBI primers produced the TCR beta libraries. Using its own MiXCR run on the multiplex PCR reads, TCRdb lists one record per CDR3 protein. The data contain a few hundred thousand distinct CDR3 sequences, 23% of them seen just once; the ten biggest clones take up approximately 26%. This record belongs to a study of regulatory T cells in long-lasting Graves disease. General observations from the study: Shared public clonotypes totalled a few thousand in persistent patients, compared with about 970 in new patients. Persistent disease samples used TRBV28, TRBJ1-2 and TRBJ2-5 preferentially.

The germline V gene encodes CDR1 GTSNPN and CDR2 SVGIG (reference sequence). The CDR3 is 16 residues long. Trimming stripped 1 base from V and 4 bases from J, with 19 bases between. Sequenced here: peripheral blood mononuclear cells (PBMCs), sampled when the disease was refractory, from a patient treated with antithyroid drugs. This clonotype was sampled from a female donor with Graves disease. The V and J genes are TRBV30 and TRBJ2-5; D perhaps matches TRBD1 (6 bases). The CDR3 DNA is TGTGCCTGGAGTGGAGGGCTACAGGGATCGGGAGAGACCCAGTACTTC. This encodes CAWSGGLQGSGETQYF.